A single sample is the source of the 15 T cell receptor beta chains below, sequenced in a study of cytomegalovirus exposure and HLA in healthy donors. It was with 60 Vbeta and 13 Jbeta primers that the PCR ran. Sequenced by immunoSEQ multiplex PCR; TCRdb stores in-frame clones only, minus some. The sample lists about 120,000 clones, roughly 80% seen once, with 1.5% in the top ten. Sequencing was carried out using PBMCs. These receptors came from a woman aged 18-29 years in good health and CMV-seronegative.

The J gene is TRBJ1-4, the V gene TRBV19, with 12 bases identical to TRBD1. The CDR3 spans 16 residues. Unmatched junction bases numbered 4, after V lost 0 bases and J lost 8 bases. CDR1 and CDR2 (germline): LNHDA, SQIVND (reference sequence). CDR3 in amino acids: CASSIEGGQGAEKLFF. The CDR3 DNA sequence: TGTGCCAGTAGTATAGAGGGGGGACAGGGGGCGGAAAAACTGTTTTTT.

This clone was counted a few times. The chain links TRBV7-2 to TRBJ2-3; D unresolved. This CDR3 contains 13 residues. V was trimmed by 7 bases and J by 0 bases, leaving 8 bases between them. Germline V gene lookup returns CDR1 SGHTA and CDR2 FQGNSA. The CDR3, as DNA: TGTGCCAGCACCCACTCTAGCACAGATACGCAGTATTTT. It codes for CASTHSSTDTQYF.

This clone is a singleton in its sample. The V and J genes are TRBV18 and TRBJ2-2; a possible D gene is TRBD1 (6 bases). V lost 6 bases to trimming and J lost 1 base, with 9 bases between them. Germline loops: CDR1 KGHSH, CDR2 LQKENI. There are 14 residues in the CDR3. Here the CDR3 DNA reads TGTGCCAGCTCCCCGGACAGGAACACCGGGGAGCTGTTTTTT. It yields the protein CASSPDRNTGELFF.

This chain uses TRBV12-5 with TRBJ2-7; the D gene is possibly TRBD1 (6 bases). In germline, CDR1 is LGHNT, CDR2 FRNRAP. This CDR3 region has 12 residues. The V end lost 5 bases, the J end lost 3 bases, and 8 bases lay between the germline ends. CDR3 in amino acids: CASGGRGYEQYF. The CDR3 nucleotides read TGTGCTAGTGGTGGCAGGGGCTACGAGCAGTACTTC.

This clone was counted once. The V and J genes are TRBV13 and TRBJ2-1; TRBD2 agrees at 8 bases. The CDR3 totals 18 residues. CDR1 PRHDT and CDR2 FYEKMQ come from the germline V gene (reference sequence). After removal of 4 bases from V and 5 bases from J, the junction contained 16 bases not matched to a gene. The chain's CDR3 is CASSSLGVSGTFHNEQFF. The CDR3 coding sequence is TGTGCCAGCAGCTCCCTCGGGGTTAGCGGGACGTTTCACAATGAGCAGTTCTTC. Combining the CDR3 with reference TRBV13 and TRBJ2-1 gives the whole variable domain AAGVIQSPRHLIKEKRETATLKCYPIPRHDTVYWYQQGPGQDPQFLISFYEKMQSDKGSIPDRFSAQQFSDYHSELNMSSLELGDSALYFCASSSLGVSGTFHNEQFFGPGTRLTVL.

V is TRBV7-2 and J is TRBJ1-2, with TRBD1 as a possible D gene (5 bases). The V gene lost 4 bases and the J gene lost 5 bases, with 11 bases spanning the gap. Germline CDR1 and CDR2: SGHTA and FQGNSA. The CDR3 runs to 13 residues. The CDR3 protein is CASSSYKGYGYTF. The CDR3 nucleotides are TGTGCCAGCAGCTCGTATAAGGGGTATGGCTACACCTTC.

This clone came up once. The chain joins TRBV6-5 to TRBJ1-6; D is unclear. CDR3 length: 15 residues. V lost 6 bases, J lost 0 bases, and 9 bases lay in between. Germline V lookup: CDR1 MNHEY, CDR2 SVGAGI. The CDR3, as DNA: TGTGCCAGCAGCCAACAGAGCTCCTATAATTCACCCCTCCACTTT. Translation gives CASSQQSSYNSPLHF.

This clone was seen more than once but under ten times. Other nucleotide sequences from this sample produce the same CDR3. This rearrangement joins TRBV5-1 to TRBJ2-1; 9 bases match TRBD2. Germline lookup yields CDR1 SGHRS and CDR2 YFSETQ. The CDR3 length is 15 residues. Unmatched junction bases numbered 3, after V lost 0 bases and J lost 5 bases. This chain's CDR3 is CASSLVLAGNNEQFF. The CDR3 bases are TGCGCCAGCAGCTTGGTGCTAGCGGGGAACAATGAGCAGTTCTTC.

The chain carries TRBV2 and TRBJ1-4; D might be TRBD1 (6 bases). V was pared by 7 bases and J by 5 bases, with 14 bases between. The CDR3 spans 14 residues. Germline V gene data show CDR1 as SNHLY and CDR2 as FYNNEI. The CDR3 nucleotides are TGTGCCAGCAAGGACCTACAGGGAAATGAAAAACTGTTTTTT. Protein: CASKDLQGNEKLFF.

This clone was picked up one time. The CDR3: CASSWNRFAAFF. The CDR3 nucleotides read TGTGCCAGCAGCTGGAACAGGTTTGCAGCTTTCTTT. The rearrangement joins TRBV7-9 to TRBJ1-1; D may be TRBD1 (5 bases). The CDR3 has 12 amino acids. Per germline, CDR1 SEHNR and CDR2 FQNEAQ (reference sequence). Trimming removed 4 bases from V and 10 bases from J, with 13 bases in between.

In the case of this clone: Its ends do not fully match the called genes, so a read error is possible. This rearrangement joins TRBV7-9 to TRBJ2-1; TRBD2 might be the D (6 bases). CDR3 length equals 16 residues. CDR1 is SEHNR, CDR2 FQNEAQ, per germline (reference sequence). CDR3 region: CSSSSGTPSSYNEQFF. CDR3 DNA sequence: TGTTCCAGCAGCTCCGGGACTCCGAGCTCCTACAATGAGCAGTTCTTC.

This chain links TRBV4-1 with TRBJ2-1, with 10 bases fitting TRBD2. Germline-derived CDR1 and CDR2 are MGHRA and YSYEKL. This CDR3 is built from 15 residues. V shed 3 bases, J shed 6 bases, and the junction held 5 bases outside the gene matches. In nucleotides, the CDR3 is TGCGCCAGCAGCCAGCTAAGCGGGGGGGCCAATGAGCAGTTCTTC. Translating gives CASSQLSGGANEQFF.

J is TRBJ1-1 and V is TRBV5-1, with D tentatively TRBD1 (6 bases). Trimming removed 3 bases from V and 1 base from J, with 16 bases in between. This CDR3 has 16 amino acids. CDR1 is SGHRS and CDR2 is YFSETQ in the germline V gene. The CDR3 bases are TGCGCCAGCAGCTCGGAGGCAGGGGCGGCGAACACTGAAGCTTTCTTT. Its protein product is CASSSEAGAANTEAFF.

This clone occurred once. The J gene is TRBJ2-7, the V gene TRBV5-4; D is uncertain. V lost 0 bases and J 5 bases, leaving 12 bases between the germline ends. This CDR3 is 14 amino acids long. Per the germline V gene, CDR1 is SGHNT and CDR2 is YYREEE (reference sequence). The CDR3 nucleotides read TGTGCCAGCAGCTTGGAGGCGGCCTCACACGAGCAGTACTTC. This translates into CASSLEAASHEQYF.

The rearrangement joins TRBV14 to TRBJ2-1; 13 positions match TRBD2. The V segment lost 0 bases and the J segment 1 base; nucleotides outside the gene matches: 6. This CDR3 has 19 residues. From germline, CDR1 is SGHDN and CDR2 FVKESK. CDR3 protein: CASSQDWKGLAGSYNEQFF. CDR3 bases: TGTGCCAGCAGCCAAGATTGGAAGGGACTAGCGGGATCCTACAATGAGCAGTTCTTC.